These 25 T cell receptor beta chains came from one sample sequenced in a study of CD8+CD57+ T cells in acquired aplastic anemia. Genomic DNA served as template for TCR beta VDJ and CDR3 profiling. Each CDR3 protein is one row after TCRdb ran MiXCR on the reads. The repertoire includes 130,000 or so distinct CDR3 sequences, about 40% of them detected once, and 8.4% sits in the top ten. Sequenced: sorted CD4+, CD8+, or CD8+CD57+ T cells (not recorded which) from PBMCs. These receptors were taken from a human donor in good health, serving as a control.

This clonotype was seen only a few times. A read error may be the cause here, since a much bigger clone is one base away. This sequence joins TRBV6-1 and TRBJ2-7; 11 positions agree with TRBD2. Germline V gene lookup returns CDR1 MNHNS and CDR2 SASEGT. The CDR3 consists of 15 residues. CDR3 in amino acids: CACSVGLAVEFEQYF. CDR3 nucleotides: TGTGCCTGCAGTGTGGGACTAGCGGTTGAGTTCGAGCAGTACTTC.

The V gene is TRBV7-7, the J gene TRBJ2-5; D remains ambiguous. This CDR3 region has 12 residues. Germline values: CDR1 SSHAT, CDR2 FNYEAQ (reference sequence). Trimming removed 2 bases from V and 5 bases from J, with 6 bases in between. CDR3 bases: TGTGCCAGCAGCTTAATAGGGGAGACCCAGTACTTC. It specifies CASSLIGETQYF.

As for this clonotype: A much larger clone differs by one base, so this may be a read error. No conserved phenylalanine or tryptophan ends this CDR3, so it is likely a read error. The chain combines TRBV3-1 with TRBJ1-4; D not resolved. The CDR3 is 15 amino acids. V was clipped by 3 bases and J by 5 bases, with 13 bases between them. CDR1 LGHDT and CDR2 YNNKEL come from the germline V gene (reference sequence). The CDR3 DNA reads as TGTGCCAGCAGCCACCGCGGGGATCGCAATGAAAAACTGTTTCTT. Translating gives CASSHRGDRNEKLFL.

This clonotype was recorded only once. The rearrangement links TRBV19 to TRBJ1-2; 11 positions agree with TRBD1. V shed 5 bases, J shed 4 bases, and the junction held 6 bases outside the gene matches. The CDR3 length is 15 residues. Germline values: CDR1 LNHDA, CDR2 SQIVND (reference sequence). In DNA, the CDR3 is TGTGCCAGTAGTTCGGACAGGGGGCAGATCTATGGCTACACCTTC. Translated, it gives CASSSDRGQIYGYTF.

The gene calls are TRBV19 and TRBJ1-5; no definite D call. This CDR3 is 14 amino acids long. Germline V gene lookup returns CDR1 LNHDA and CDR2 SQIVND (reference sequence). Trimming shortened V by 4 bases and J by 0 bases, and 7 bases separated the two germline ends. CDR3 protein: CASSTAGSNQPQHF. For the CDR3, the DNA is TGTGCCAGTAGTACAGCGGGTAGCAATCAGCCCCAGCATTTT.

Remarks on this clonotype: A much larger clone sits a single nucleotide away, making a read error possible. This rearrangement joins TRBV12-3 or TRBV12-4 to TRBJ2-2; D is unclear. The CDR3 consists of 12 residues. The V and J ends lost 11 bases and 4 bases respectively, with 11 bases between them. This CDR3 reads CAGGRGTGELFF. CDR3 nucleotides: TGTGCCGGCGGAAGAGGCACCGGGGAGCTGTTTTTT.

DNA for the CDR3: TGTGCCAGTAAACCCCAGGGAACCTACGAGCAGTACGTC. Its protein is CASKPQGTYEQYV. This chain uses TRBV2 with TRBJ2-7; D possibly corresponds to TRBD1 (5 bases). Germline V gene sequence: CDR1 SNHLY, CDR2 FYNNEI. The CDR3 loop spans 13 amino acids. Trimming took off 9 bases at V and 2 bases at J, with 14 bases between the two ends.

This clonotype has ten or more counts. The CDR3 coding sequence is TGTGCCAGCAGCTTAGTTGAGACAGTAGGAGAGCAGTACTTC. This codes for CASSLVETVGEQYF. The rearrangement joins TRBV7-2 to TRBJ2-7; a weak D match, TRBD1 (5 bases). CDR1 and CDR2 (germline): SGHTA, FQGNSA. The CDR3 has 14 amino acids. Trimming removed 1 base from V and 7 bases from J, with 14 bases in between. The full variable domain, completed using reference TRBV7-2 and TRBJ2-7, is GAGVSQSPSNKVTEKGKDVELRCDPISGHTALYWYRQSLGQGLEFLIYFQGNSAPDKSGLPSDRFSAERTGGSVSTLTIQRTQQEDSAVYLCASSLVETVGEQYFGPGTRLTVT.

The table lists this clonotype with a few counts. This rearrangement joins TRBV12-3 or TRBV12-4 to TRBJ1-1, with TRBD1 identical over 7 bases. V trimming: 2 bases; J trimming: 6 bases; junction bases outside the gene matches: 18. The CDR3 is 18 amino acids. CDR3 sequence (DNA): TGTGCCAGCAGTTTAAGGGGACAGTCACTCGGAGAGGGTTCTGAAGCTTTCTTT. It yields the protein CASSLRGQSLGEGSEAFF.

In this sample, this clonotype turned up many times. The chain couples TRBV12-3 or TRBV12-4 to TRBJ2-5; perhaps TRBD1 as D (5 bases). V dropped 1 base and J dropped 7 bases, with 7 bases sitting between them. CDR3 length: 12 amino acids. CDR3 protein: CASSLERGTQYF. The CDR3 DNA follows: TGTGCCAGCAGTTTAGAAAGGGGGACCCAGTACTTC.

This clonotype was picked up many times. The V gene is TRBV18, the J gene TRBJ1-2, with a possible D match to TRBD1 (5 bases). This CDR3 contains 15 residues. Between the trimmed V and J ends, which lost 1 base and 4 bases, there was a span of 13 bases. Per germline, CDR1 KGHSH and CDR2 LQKENI. In DNA, the CDR3 is TGTGCCAGCTCACCACTTGGCCGGGGGACCTATGGCTACACCTTC. Its translation: CASSPLGRGTYGYTF. Looking up the rest from reference TRBV18 and TRBJ1-2 gives the full variable domain: NAGVMQNPRHLVRRRGQEARLRCSPMKGHSHVYWYRQLPEEGLKFMVYLQKENIIDESGMPKERFSAEFPKEGPSILRIQQVVRGDSAAYFCASSPLGRGTYGYTFGSGTRLTVV.

This rearrangement joins TRBV7-6 to TRBJ1-6; no reliable D call. The CDR3 covers 13 residues. The V end lost 1 base, the J end lost 9 bases, and 7 bases lay between the germline ends. Per germline, CDR1 SGHVS and CDR2 FNYEAQ. The CDR3 region has the DNA TGTGCCAGCAGCTTAGGTTTGGGTTCACCCCTCCACTTT. Its translation: CASSLGLGSPLHF.

In this sample, this clonotype turned up many times. The chain combines TRBV20-1 with TRBJ1-2; 7 positions match TRBD1. The CDR3 length is 12 residues. Trimming at V came to 4 bases and at J to 2 bases, leaving 1 base not matched to a gene. Germline V gene sequence: CDR1 DFQATT, CDR2 SNEGSKA (reference sequence). The CDR3 here is CSAKTGNYGYTF. Written as DNA, the CDR3 is TGCAGTGCTAAGACAGGGAACTATGGCTACACCTTC.

The table lists this clonotype with many counts. This chain connects TRBV20-1 to TRBJ2-7, with D unresolved. Looked up from germline, CDR1 is DFQATT and CDR2 is SNEGSKA (reference sequence). Trimming took off 3 bases at V and 7 bases at J, with 19 bases between the two ends. The CDR3 has 14 residues. The CDR3: CSASASWNLWEQYF. DNA for the CDR3: TGCAGTGCTAGTGCTTCTTGGAACCTCTGGGAGCAGTACTTC.

The chain combines TRBV25-1 with TRBJ1-1; possibly TRBD1 for D (6 bases). Germline CDR1 reads MGHDK; CDR2 reads SYGVNS. V was pared by 1 base and J by 8 bases, with 11 bases between. The CDR3 is 13 amino acids. The CDR3 coding sequence is TGTGCCAGCAGTGAATCCGGACAGTTAGAAGCTTTCTTT. Amino acids: CASSESGQLEAFF.

This clonotype showed up many times. The chain combines TRBV11-1 with TRBJ1-4; a possible D gene is TRBD1 (5 bases). There are 17 residues in the CDR3. V was trimmed by 5 bases and J by 8 bases, leaving 24 bases between them. Germline V gives CDR1 SGHAT, CDR2 FQDESV (reference sequence). CDR3 DNA: TGTGCCAGCAGCCACCTTCGCCGGGGCAGCTTGTGGGAAAAACTGTTTTTT. It is translated as CASSHLRRGSLWEKLFF.

This clonotype came up many times. V and J are TRBV9 and TRBJ2-5; D might be TRBD2 (5 bases). There are 16 residues in the CDR3. Germline V CDR1 and CDR2: SGDLS, YYNGEE. The germline V and J ends were trimmed by 2 bases and 1 base, with 15 bases remaining between them. The CDR3 nucleotides are TGTGCCAGCAGCGTCACCCCCCGAGGGTCCCAAGAGACCCAGTACTTC. Translated, it gives CASSVTPRGSQETQYF. Full variable domain (remainder filled in from reference TRBV9 and TRBJ2-5): DSGVTQTPKHLITATGQRVTLRCSPRSGDLSVYWYQQSLDQGLQFLIQYYNGEERAKGNILERFSAQQFPDLHSELNLSSLELGDSALYFCASSVTPRGSQETQYFGPGTRLLVL.

This clonotype has at least ten counts. The rearrangement joins TRBV29-1 to TRBJ2-3, with TRBD2 identical over 8 bases. The CDR3 length is 16 residues. Germline V gives CDR1 SQVTM, CDR2 ANQGSEA. The junction had 14 bases not matched to a gene; V was cut back by 5 bases and J by 4 bases. CDR3 protein: CSVSGRGGRGADTQYF. CDR3 nucleotide sequence: TGCAGCGTTTCCGGCAGGGGTGGGCGGGGGGCAGATACGCAGTATTTT.

This rearrangement joins TRBV7-8 to TRBJ1-4; D gene unclear. V was cut by 2 bases and J by 8 bases, with 9 bases left in between. Germline-derived CDR1 and CDR2 are SGHVS and FQNEAQ. The CDR3 length is 13 residues. The CDR3 bases are TGTGCCAGCAGCTTAAGGAGAAGGGAAAAACTGTTTTTT. Translation gives CASSLRRREKLFF.

The gene calls are TRBV2 and TRBJ1-2; 11 positions match TRBD1. This CDR3 contains 14 residues. Looked up from germline, CDR1 is SNHLY and CDR2 is FYNNEI. V lost 7 bases to trimming and J lost 7 bases; unmatched junction nucleotides: 8. The CDR3 loop is CASTDLGTGGGYTF. The CDR3 coding sequence is TGTGCCAGCACTGACCTAGGGACAGGGGGTGGCTACACCTTC.

The rearrangement links TRBV7-9 to TRBJ1-2, with 9 bases that match TRBD1. The CDR3 contains 14 residues. Germline V gives CDR1 SEHNR, CDR2 FQNEAQ (reference sequence). After removal of 6 bases from V and 8 bases from J, the junction contained 10 bases not matched to a gene. Here the CDR3 reads CASRPQDRGRGYTF. CDR3 DNA sequence: TGTGCCAGCAGACCCCAGGACAGGGGACGGGGCTACACCTTC.

The V and J genes are TRBV19 and TRBJ1-5; TRBD1 matches 9 bases. The CDR3 sequence is 15 residues long. V was pared by 5 bases and J by 6 bases, with 8 bases of the junction left unmatched. From germline, CDR1 is LNHDA and CDR2 SQIVND (reference sequence). The CDR3 here is CASSWGQGGSQPQHF. In nucleotides, the CDR3 is TGTGCCAGTAGTTGGGGACAGGGAGGTAGTCAGCCCCAGCATTTT.

This chain connects TRBV25-1 to TRBJ2-7; D is perhaps TRBD1 (6 bases). V was trimmed by 3 bases and J by 5 bases, leaving 14 bases between them. The CDR3 runs to 14 residues. Looked up from germline, CDR1 is MGHDK and CDR2 is SYGVNS. CDR3 protein: CASSEDRQGHEQYF. In DNA form, the CDR3 reads TGTGCCAGCAGTGAGGACCGCCAGGGGCACGAGCAGTACTTC.

The J gene is TRBJ2-3, the V gene TRBV2; 13 positions match TRBD2. Germline V gene lookup returns CDR1 SNHLY and CDR2 FYNNEI. The CDR3 length is 15 residues. V was clipped by 5 bases and J by 5 bases; unmatched bases: 4. CDR3 sequence (DNA): TGTGCCAGCAGTTGGACTAGCGGGGGCGGAGATACGCAGTATTTT. It specifies CASSWTSGGGDTQYF.

This chain joins TRBV12-3 or TRBV12-4 and TRBJ2-7; 8 bases align to TRBD1. The length of the CDR3 is 14 residues. V lost 4 bases, J lost 4 bases, and 6 bases stayed unmatched. The CDR3 coding sequence is TGTGCCAGCAGTTCCAGGGGGCGACTATACGAGCAGTACTTC. Translated, it gives CASSSRGRLYEQYF.